This T cell receptor (beta chain) was documented in a study of shared clonotypes between healthy human individuals. Germline trimming cut 4 bases from V and 0 bases from J; bases unmatched to any gene: 4. The CDR3 loop spans 15 amino acids. From germline, CDR1 is SGHKS and CDR2 YYEKEE (reference sequence). This table comes from immunoSEQ multiplex PCR, and its TCRdb copy is limited to in-frame clones, with some not included. This sample has roughly 2.5 million clones; approximately 92% occur once, and the top ten carry around 0.15%. The receptor was derived from a man between 18 and 29 years old in good health. J is TRBJ2-1 and V is TRBV5-5, with 7 bases lining up with TRBD2. Sequencing was done on a sample of naive CD4+ T cells sorted from blood. Indicated subset: CD45RA+ positively selected. The DNA of the CDR3 is TGTGCCAGCAGCAGGGAGGGAAGCTCCTACAATGAGCAGTTCTTC. It is translated as CASSREGSSYNEQFF.